Below are 25 T cell receptor beta chains sequenced from a single sample in a study of PD-1 blockade in classical Hodgkin lymphoma. Libraries were prepared by immunoSEQ multiplex PCR; TCRdb keeps only in-frame clonotypes and omits some of them. The sample has 100,000 to 120,000 clones; roughly nine tenths are singletons. Patients all relapsed after autologous stem cell transplantation, and there was variation in brentuximab vedotin exposure. The sample was peripheral blood mononuclear cells (PBMCs), taken before the second cycle of nivolumab. The receptors come from a human donor with classical Hodgkin lymphoma.

The V call is TRBV7-2, the J call TRBJ1-1; a weak D match, TRBD1 (5 bases). The germline V and J ends were trimmed by 2 bases and 1 base, with 14 bases remaining between them. The CDR3 consists of 16 residues. CDR1 SGHTA and CDR2 FQGNSA come from the germline V gene. The CDR3 here is CASSLLLSGANTEAFF. The CDR3 bases are TGTGCCAGCAGCTTATTGTTGTCCGGGGCGAACACTGAAGCTTTCTTT.

The chain joins TRBV10-2 to TRBJ2-2; D is undetermined. With 4 bases removed from V and 0 bases from J, the gap between germline ends came to 6 bases. CDR1 WSHSY and CDR2 SAAADI come from the germline V gene. CDR3 size: 14 residues. The CDR3 is CASSGQPNTGELFF. CDR3 nucleotide sequence: TGCGCCAGCAGTGGGCAGCCGAACACCGGGGAGCTGTTTTTT.

The rearrangement links TRBV27 to TRBJ1-1; weak D call: TRBD1 (5 bases). The germline V and J ends were trimmed by 5 bases and 0 bases, with 13 bases remaining between them. There are 15 residues in the CDR3. CDR1 is MNHEY and CDR2 is SMNVEV in the germline V gene (reference sequence). DNA for the CDR3: TGTGCCAGCAGTGCAGACAGACCGATGAACACTGAAGCTTTCTTT. It is translated as CASSADRPMNTEAFF.

The chain is built from TRBV12-5 and TRBJ1-4, with D possibly TRBD1 on 6 matching bases. The germline CDR1 and CDR2 sequences are LGHNT and FRNRAP. The CDR3 contains 12 residues. Trimming took 5 bases from V and 15 from J, leaving 16 bases between them. CDR3 DNA sequence: TGTGCTAGTGGTGACGACGGGAGGGGGTTGTTTTTT. Translating gives CASGDDGRGLFF.

The rearrangement uses TRBV12-5 and TRBJ2-7; D is uncertain. This CDR3 spans 11 amino acids. Deletions cut 5 bases from V and 2 bases from J, with 4 bases between. From germline, CDR1 is LGHNT and CDR2 FRNRAP. DNA for the CDR3: TGTGCTAGTGGTCCCGCCTACGAGCAGTACTTC. Its translation is CASGPAYEQYF. Looking up the rest from reference TRBV12-5 and TRBJ2-7 gives the full variable domain: DARVTQTPRHKVTEMGQEVTMRCQPILGHNTVFWYRQTMMQGLELLAYFRNRAPLDDSGMPKDRFSAEMPDATLATLKIQPSEPRDSAVYFCASGPAYEQYFGPGTRLTVT.

The chain combines TRBV7-2 with TRBJ1-4; unclear D gene. Germline loops: CDR1 SGHTA, CDR2 FQGNSA. V gave up 1 base and J gave up 0 bases, with 9 bases separating them. There are 16 residues in the CDR3. CDR3 residues: CASSLGSRATNEKLFF. As DNA, the CDR3 is TGTGCCAGCAGCTTAGGCAGCCGGGCAACTAATGAAAAACTGTTTTTT.

This clone has only one observation. The J gene is TRBJ1-2, the V gene TRBV7-2; 9 bases line up with TRBD1. The CDR3 totals 14 residues. The germline V gene has CDR1 SGHTA and CDR2 FQGNSA. The V segment lost 4 bases and the J segment 2 bases; nucleotides outside the gene matches: 2. CDR3 coding DNA: TGTGCCAGCAGCTCGGGACAGGGCAACTATGGCTACACCTTC. Its protein is CASSSGQGNYGYTF.

The chain is built from TRBV7-2 and TRBJ2-7, with D perhaps matching TRBD1 or TRBD2 (5 bases each). The length of the CDR3 is 13 residues. V shed 4 bases and J shed 6 bases, with 13 bases lying between them. Germline CDR1 is SGHTA and CDR2 is FQGNSA. CDR3 in DNA: TGTGCCAGCAGCTGGCAGCCTGGGGGCGAGCAGTACTTC. It specifies CASSWQPGGEQYF.

A remark on this clone: The junction shows a germline mismatch at one end, possibly a read error. The rearrangement uses TRBV6-5 and TRBJ2-7; D call uncertain. CDR3 length: 10 amino acids. Looked up from germline, CDR1 is MNHEY and CDR2 is SVGAGI. The CDR3 bases are TGTGCCAGCAGTGAATTTGGACCGAACTTC. Translating gives CASSEFGPNF.

V gene TRBV7-9 combines with J gene TRBJ1-2; D is undetermined. Germline lookup yields CDR1 SEHNR and CDR2 FQNEAQ (reference sequence). CDR3 size: 14 residues. V was trimmed by 2 bases and J by 4 bases, leaving 11 bases between them. CDR3 loop: CASSLNLRPYGYTF. The CDR3 nucleotides read TGTGCCAGCAGCTTAAATTTGCGTCCCTATGGCTACACCTTC.

This chain joins TRBV19 and TRBJ2-7, with D possibly TRBD2 on 5 matching bases. Germline V lookup: CDR1 LNHDA, CDR2 SQIVND (reference sequence). The CDR3 is made up of 15 amino acids. Between the trimmed V and J ends, which lost 3 bases and 3 bases, there was a span of 15 bases. As DNA, the CDR3 is TGTGCCAGTAGTATCTCGGAGGCTTCCTACTACGAGCAGTACTTC. Translated: CASSISEASYYEQYF.

The gene calls are TRBV18 and TRBJ2-3, with D possibly being TRBD2 (5 bases). V was shortened by 1 base and J by 0 bases, with 14 bases between the two germline ends. Germline CDR1 is KGHSH and CDR2 is LQKENI. The CDR3 has 17 residues. CDR3 coding DNA: TGTGCCAGCTCACCACTTAAGTTGGGAGCTAGCACAGATACGCAGTATTTT. Protein: CASSPLKLGASTDTQYF.

The count of this clone is one. The V call is TRBV5-1, the J call TRBJ2-2; 12 nucleotides match TRBD1. There are 16 residues in the CDR3. Looked up from germline, CDR1 is SGHRS and CDR2 is YFSETQ. Germline trimming cut 4 bases from V and 2 bases from J; bases unmatched to any gene: 3. The CDR3 region is CASSIGTGGNTGELFF. DNA of the CDR3: TGCGCCAGCAGCATCGGGACAGGGGGCAACACCGGGGAGCTGTTTTTT.

The V call is TRBV28, the J call TRBJ2-7; 10 positions match TRBD1. The CDR3 is 15 residues long. Per the germline V gene, CDR1 is MDHEN and CDR2 is SYDVKM. J was trimmed by 5 bases and V by 6 bases; bases with no gene match: 10. The CDR3 DNA follows: TGTGCCAGCAGGCCTCCTGGACAGGGGGACCACGAGCAGTACTTC. Translation: CASRPPGQGDHEQYF.

This clone has more than one count but fewer than ten. V usage is TRBV5-1 and J usage is TRBJ2-2, with D perhaps TRBD1 (5 bases). Germline V CDR1 and CDR2: SGHRS, YFSETQ. V was pared by 0 bases and J by 7 bases, with 13 bases between. The CDR3 sequence is 15 residues long. The CDR3 coding sequence is TGCGCCAGCAGCTTGGATGGGCAGGGTATCGGGGAGCTGTTTTTT. Residues: CASSLDGQGIGELFF.

The chain carries TRBV25-1 and TRBJ2-3, with D possibly called TRBD1 or TRBD2 (7 bases each). Trimming removed 8 bases at V and 2 bases at J, with 23 bases between. This CDR3 has 17 amino acids. Germline CDR1 and CDR2: MGHDK and SYGVNS. The CDR3 bases are TGTGCCAGCTTCGGGACAGTTGGCGGGAGAGTCACAGATACGCAGTATTTT. Residues: CASFGTVGGRVTDTQYF.

This clone has only a few counts. This chain uses TRBV7-2 with TRBJ1-1; D is undetermined. Trimming stripped 1 base from V and 0 bases from J, with 6 bases between. Germline V CDR1 and CDR2: SGHTA, FQGNSA. CDR3 length equals 14 residues. CDR3 sequence reads: CASSLDGLNTEAFF. The CDR3 coding sequence is TGTGCCAGCAGCTTAGACGGGTTGAACACTGAAGCTTTCTTT.

The chain recombines TRBV29-1 with TRBJ2-5; D is uncertain. Germline assignment: CDR1 SQVTM and CDR2 ANQGSEA. Trimming cost V 4 bases and J 2 bases, with 8 bases left between them. The CDR3 extends over 12 amino acids. CDR3 region: CSVVRQQETQYF. The CDR3 DNA reads as TGCAGCGTTGTGAGGCAGCAAGAGACCCAGTACTTC.

The V and J genes are TRBV30 and TRBJ1-4; D might be TRBD1 (6 bases). This CDR3 spans 14 amino acids. Germline loops: CDR1 GTSNPN, CDR2 SVGIG (reference sequence). Trimming took off 0 bases at V and 8 bases at J, with 13 bases between the two ends. The CDR3 nucleotides are TGTGCCTGGAGTGTACGGGCAGGGGCCGAAAAACTGTTTTTT. Protein product: CAWSVRAGAEKLFF.

The chain links TRBV29-1 to TRBJ2-1; D possibly corresponds to TRBD1 (6 bases). This CDR3 has 13 amino acids. V shed 5 bases and J shed 2 bases, with 10 bases lying between them. The germline gives CDR1 SQVTM, CDR2 ANQGSEA. In DNA, the CDR3 is TGCAGCGTTTTCCGGGACACCTACAATGAGCAGTTCTTC. This sequence encodes CSVFRDTYNEQFF.

The chain joins TRBV5-8 to TRBJ2-7; tentatively, D is TRBD1 (6 bases). Germline CDR1 SGHTS, CDR2 YDEGEE. The V end was cut by 1 base, the J end by 1 base, with 15 bases between. CDR3 length equals 16 residues. The CDR3 sequence: CASSLTLQGPSYEQYF. As DNA, the CDR3 is TGTGCCAGCAGCTTGACCCTCCAGGGGCCTTCCTACGAGCAGTACTTC.

This clone has a single count. This chain uses TRBV4-1 with TRBJ2-7; D may be TRBD1 (6 bases). Trimming cost V 4 bases and J 2 bases, with 9 bases left between them. CDR1 is MGHRA and CDR2 is YSYEKL in the germline V gene. The CDR3 covers 13 residues. Here the CDR3 DNA reads TGCGCCAGCAGCCTGGACAGCACCTACGAGCAGTACTTC. Translating gives CASSLDSTYEQYF.

The chain couples TRBV27 to TRBJ2-3; D call uncertain. Germline V CDR1 and CDR2: MNHEY, SMNVEV (reference sequence). The length of the CDR3 is 13 residues. V gave up 8 bases and J gave up 0 bases, with 9 bases separating them. CDR3 residues: CASGRSSTDTQYF. The DNA of the CDR3 is TGTGCCAGCGGGCGTTCTAGCACAGATACGCAGTATTTT.

V usage is TRBV10-2 and J usage is TRBJ1-6; unclear D gene. CDR3 length equals 14 residues. Germline V gives CDR1 WSHSY, CDR2 SAAADI. The V end was cut by 3 bases, the J end by 10 bases, with 13 bases between. The DNA of the CDR3 is TGCGCCAGCAGTGAAAATGGGTTACGCTCACCCCTCCACTTT. It codes for CASSENGLRSPLHF.

The genes are TRBV9 and TRBJ2-3; D possibly corresponds to TRBD2 (5 bases). V was pared by 5 bases and J by 2 bases, with 18 bases between. The CDR3 contains 16 residues. CDR1 is SGDLS and CDR2 is YYNGEE in the germline V gene. The chain's CDR3 is CASSPRLTQVTDTQYF. The CDR3 nucleotides are TGTGCCAGCAGTCCGAGACTAACCCAGGTCACAGATACGCAGTATTTT.